Below are 11 T cell receptor beta chains sequenced from a single sample in a study of shared clonotypes between healthy human individuals. The assay was immunoSEQ multiplex PCR, and TCRdb's table has in-frame clones only and misses some. This sample has about half a million clones, with roughly 80% found just once. Sequenced input: PBMCs. Receptor source: a woman between 35 and 50 years old in good health. Some clones in this sample may be carry-over from other donors' samples.

The chain employs TRBV19 and TRBJ2-1; tentatively, D is TRBD1 (6 bases). The V gene lost 2 bases and the J gene lost 7 bases, with 18 bases spanning the gap. Germline V gives CDR1 LNHDA, CDR2 SQIVND (reference sequence). The CDR3 spans 16 residues. CDR3 in amino acids: CASSITGTNFYNEQFF. DNA for the CDR3: TGTGCCAGTAGTATAACCGGGACAAACTTCTATAATGAGCAGTTCTTC.

The J gene is TRBJ1-5, the V gene TRBV19; 8 positions match TRBD1. The V segment lost 3 bases and the J segment 4 bases; nucleotides outside the gene matches: 5. CDR3 length: 15 residues. Looked up from germline, CDR1 is LNHDA and CDR2 is SQIVND (reference sequence). The CDR3: CASSIGTGYNQPQHF. In nucleotides, the CDR3 is TGTGCCAGTAGTATTGGGACAGGTTATAATCAGCCCCAGCATTTT.

The chain links TRBV15 to TRBJ2-2; maybe TRBD1 (6 bases). Germline assignment: CDR1 LNHNV and CDR2 YYDKDF (reference sequence). Trimming pared 1 base from V and 4 bases from J, leaving 13 bases between. This CDR3 contains 16 residues. The CDR3 DNA sequence: TGTGCCACCAGCAGAGCCTCAGGGGCGCGCACCGGGGAGCTGTTTTTT. This encodes CATSRASGARTGELFF.

The chain joins TRBV7-2 to TRBJ2-5, with D possibly TRBD1 on 6 matching bases. V lost 3 bases and J lost 3, with 14 bases in between. Per the germline V gene, CDR1 is SGHTA and CDR2 is FQGNSA. The CDR3 is 15 amino acids. This CDR3 reads CASSFQGYGEETQYF. CDR3 bases: TGTGCCAGCAGCTTTCAGGGGTATGGAGAAGAGACCCAGTACTTC.

This chain connects TRBV19 to TRBJ2-4, with TRBD2 matching over 9 bases. Germline-derived CDR1 and CDR2 are LNHDA and SQIVND (reference sequence). After removal of 1 base from V and 2 bases from J, the junction contained 9 bases not matched to a gene. CDR3 length equals 18 residues. The CDR3: CASSIGGTSIGPKNIQYF. In DNA, the CDR3 is TGTGCCAGTAGTATAGGTGGGACTAGCATTGGGCCCAAAAACATTCAGTACTTC.

This clone was recorded a few times. The chain couples TRBV19 to TRBJ2-2; no firm D call. The length of the CDR3 is 13 residues. CDR1 is LNHDA and CDR2 is SQIVND in the germline V gene (reference sequence). The V end was cut by 5 bases, the J end by 2 bases, with 6 bases between. Written as DNA, the CDR3 is TGTGCCAGTAGTCGCCTTAACACCGGGGAGCTGTTTTTT. Translating gives CASSRLNTGELFF.

The chain joins TRBV2 to TRBJ2-7; D unresolved. This CDR3 contains 13 residues. V was clipped by 2 bases and J by 6 bases, with 11 bases between them. Germline assignment: CDR1 SNHLY and CDR2 FYNNEI. This CDR3 reads CASSELVTGEQYF. The CDR3 DNA follows: TGTGCCAGCAGTGAATTGGTCACGGGCGAGCAGTACTTC.

The chain uses TRBV5-6 and TRBJ2-3; D unclear. CDR3 size: 16 residues. Trimming took 3 bases from V and 2 from J, leaving 16 bases between them. From germline, CDR1 is SGHDT and CDR2 YYEEEE. The CDR3 sequence is CASSSVFTRFTDTQYF. The CDR3 DNA sequence: TGTGCCAGCAGCTCGGTCTTTACCAGATTCACAGATACGCAGTATTTT.

The chain links TRBV5-4 to TRBJ2-7, with a weak D call TRBD2 (6 bases). The germline CDR1 and CDR2 sequences are SGHNT and YYREEE (reference sequence). The CDR3 contains 15 residues. V was shortened by 0 bases and J by 0 bases, with 10 bases between the two germline ends. In DNA, the CDR3 is TGTGCCAGCAGCTTGGCGGGACTTTTCTCCTACGAGCAGTACTTC. It is translated as CASSLAGLFSYEQYF.

The rearrangement links TRBV14 to TRBJ2-3, with 8 bases fitting TRBD2. Unmatched junction bases numbered 8, after V lost 5 bases and J lost 1 base. The CDR3 extends over 16 amino acids. Germline assignment: CDR1 SGHDN and CDR2 FVKESK. The CDR3 DNA reads TGTGCCAGCAGCTTACTAGCGGAATTTCGCACAGATACGCAGTATTTT. Protein product: CASSLLAEFRTDTQYF.

This chain uses TRBV30 with TRBJ2-3, with 16 bases identical to TRBD2. CDR1 GTSNPN and CDR2 SVGIG come from the germline V gene (reference sequence). This CDR3 region has 20 residues. V was pared by 0 bases and J by 5 bases, with 14 bases of the junction left unmatched. CDR3 sequence: CAWSVGRLGLAGGPGDTQYF. The CDR3 DNA sequence: TGTGCCTGGAGTGTTGGACGCCTGGGACTAGCGGGAGGGCCGGGAGATACGCAGTATTTT.